A single sample gave rise to the 6 T cell receptor beta chains below, sequenced in a study of cytomegalovirus exposure and HLA in healthy donors. Using immunoSEQ multiplex PCR, the repertoire was profiled, and TCRdb retains in-frame clones only, with some absent. The profile shows 100,000 to 150,000 clones, approximately 92% of them singletons. The sequenced sample was PBMCs. These receptors were collected from a woman under 30 in good health and CMV-seronegative.

The CDR3 DNA sequence: TGTGCCAGCAGTGAAGGACAGGGATTCCCCTACGAGCAGTACGTC. Residues: CASSEGQGFPYEQYV. The J gene is TRBJ2-7, the V gene TRBV6-1; 7 bases are a match to TRBD1. This CDR3 contains 15 residues. Germline CDR1 and CDR2: MNHNS and SASEGT. Germline trimming cut 1 base from V and 2 bases from J; bases unmatched to any gene: 5.

The V and J genes are TRBV6-6 and TRBJ1-2, with a weak D call TRBD1 (6 bases). Germline V lookup: CDR1 MNHNY, CDR2 SVGAGI (reference sequence). This CDR3 spans 15 amino acids. Trimming pared 6 bases from V and 8 bases from J, leaving 22 bases between. Written as DNA, the CDR3 is TGTGCCAGCAGCTCAGAAACGGGGGGCGGAAGAGGCTACACCTTC. This gives the protein CASSSETGGGRGYTF.

Only a few counts were recorded for this clone. V gene TRBV28 combines with J gene TRBJ2-7, with 12 bases that match TRBD2. Germline V gene sequence: CDR1 MDHEN, CDR2 SYDVKM. The V gene end was trimmed by 4 bases and the J gene end by 4 bases; junction bases not matched to a gene: 11. The CDR3 covers 17 residues. CDR3 nucleotide sequence: TGTGCCAGCAGTTGTTCCCGGACTAGCGGGGACGAGTACGAGCAGTACGTC. Protein sequence: CASSCSRTSGDEYEQYV.

This chain links TRBV6-4 with TRBJ2-1; 13 bases agree with TRBD2. V lost 7 bases to trimming and J lost 6 bases; unmatched junction nucleotides: 12. Germline V gives CDR1 MRHNA, CDR2 SNTAGT. This CDR3 comprises 17 residues. The CDR3 nucleotides are TGTGCCAGCAAGGGAACTAGCGGGGGGGCCTTGGTCAATGAGCAGTTCTTC. Protein product: CASKGTSGGALVNEQFF.

V is TRBV6-4 and J is TRBJ2-1; the match to TRBD2 covers 13 bases. CDR3 length: 14 amino acids. V shed 4 bases, J shed 6 bases, and the junction held 0 bases outside the gene matches. In germline, CDR1 is MRHNA, CDR2 SNTAGT. The DNA for the CDR3 is TGTGCCAGCAGTGGGACTAGCGGGAGCAATGAGCAGTTCTTC. This gives the protein CASSGTSGSNEQFF.

This rearrangement joins TRBV28 to TRBJ1-1; D remains unclear. The germline V gene has CDR1 MDHEN and CDR2 SYDVKM. The CDR3 runs 13 residues. The V end lost 5 bases, the J end lost 5 bases, and 12 bases lay between the germline ends. The CDR3 DNA sequence: TGTGCCAGCAGTCGGAGTCTTTTAACTGAAGCTTTCTTT. Protein product: CASSRSLLTEAFF.